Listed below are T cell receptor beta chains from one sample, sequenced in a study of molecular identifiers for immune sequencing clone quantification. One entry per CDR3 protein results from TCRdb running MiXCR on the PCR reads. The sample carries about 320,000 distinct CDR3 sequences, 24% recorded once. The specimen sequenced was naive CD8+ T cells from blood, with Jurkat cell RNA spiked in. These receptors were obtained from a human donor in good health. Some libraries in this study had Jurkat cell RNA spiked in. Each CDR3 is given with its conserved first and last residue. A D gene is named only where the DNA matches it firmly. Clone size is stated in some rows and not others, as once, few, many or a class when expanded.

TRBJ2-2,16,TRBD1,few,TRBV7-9,CASRTSGTGVTGELFF,TGTGCCAGCAGGACCTCCGGGACAGGGGTCACCGGGGAGCTGTTTTTT
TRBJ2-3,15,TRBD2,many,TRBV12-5,CASGLGLASSDTQYF,TGTGCTAGTGGTTTGGGACTAGCATCGTCAGATACGCAGTATTTT
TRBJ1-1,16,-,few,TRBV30,CAWSVQGRAVSTEAFF,TGTGCCTGGAGTGTACAGGGCAGGGCAGTGTCCACTGAAGCTTTCTTT
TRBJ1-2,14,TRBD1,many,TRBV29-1,CSAKEGQTNYGYTF,TGCAGCGCAAAGGAGGGACAGACTAACTATGGCTACACCTTC
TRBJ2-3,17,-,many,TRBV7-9,CASSLKQRASSEDTQYF,TGTGCCAGCAGCTTAAAACAGCGGGCCTCATCAGAAGATACGCAGTATTTT
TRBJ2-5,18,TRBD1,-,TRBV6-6,CASTKTPPGQPYQETQYF,TGTGCCAGCACTAAAACGCCACCGGGACAGCCCTACCAAGAGACCCAGTACTTC
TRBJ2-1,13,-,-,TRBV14,CASSPDLWNEQFF,TGTGCCAGCAGCCCCGACCTGTGGAATGAGCAGTTCTTC
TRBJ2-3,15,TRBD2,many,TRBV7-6,CASSRLAGLGDTQYF,TGTGCCAGCAGCCGACTAGCGGGGCTTGGAGATACGCAGTATTTT
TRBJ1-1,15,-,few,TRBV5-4,CASSLWPSMNTEAFF,TGTGCCAGCAGCTTGTGGCCCTCTATGAACACTGAAGCTTTCTTT
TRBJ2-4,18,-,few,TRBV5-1,CASSLYPRGSEVLGIQYF,TGCGCCAGCAGCTTGTATCCCCGAGGGTCGGAGGTCCTGGGCATTCAGTACTTC
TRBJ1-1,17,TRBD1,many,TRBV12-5,CASGLVTGTASNTEAFF,TGTGCTAGTGGTTTGGTGACTGGGACAGCCTCGAACACTGAAGCTTTCTTT
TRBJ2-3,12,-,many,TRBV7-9,CASSLPGDTQYF,TGTGCCAGCAGCTTACCAGGCGATACGCAGTATTTT
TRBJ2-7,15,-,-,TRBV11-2,CASSLRTPETYEQYF,TGTGCCAGCAGCTTACGGACACCCGAGACATACGAGCAGTACTTC
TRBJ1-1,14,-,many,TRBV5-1,CASSFSRGNTEAFF,TGCGCCAGCAGCTTCAGCAGAGGGAACACTGAAGCTTTCTTT
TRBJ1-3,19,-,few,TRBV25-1,CASSEYGSRGPSSGNTIYF,TGTGCCAGCAGTGAATATGGGAGCCGGGGGCCTTCCTCTGGAAACACCATATATTTT
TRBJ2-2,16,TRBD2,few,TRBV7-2,CASGLLAGSGTGELFF,TGTGCCAGCGGCCTTCTAGCGGGATCTGGAACCGGGGAGCTGTTTTTT
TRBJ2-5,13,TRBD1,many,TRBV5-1,CASSLADRAAQYF,TGCGCCAGCAGCTTGGCGGACAGGGCGGCCCAGTACTTC
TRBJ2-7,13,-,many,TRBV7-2,CASSLSSYYEQYF,TGTGCCAGCAGCTTAAGCTCCTACTACGAGCAGTACTTC